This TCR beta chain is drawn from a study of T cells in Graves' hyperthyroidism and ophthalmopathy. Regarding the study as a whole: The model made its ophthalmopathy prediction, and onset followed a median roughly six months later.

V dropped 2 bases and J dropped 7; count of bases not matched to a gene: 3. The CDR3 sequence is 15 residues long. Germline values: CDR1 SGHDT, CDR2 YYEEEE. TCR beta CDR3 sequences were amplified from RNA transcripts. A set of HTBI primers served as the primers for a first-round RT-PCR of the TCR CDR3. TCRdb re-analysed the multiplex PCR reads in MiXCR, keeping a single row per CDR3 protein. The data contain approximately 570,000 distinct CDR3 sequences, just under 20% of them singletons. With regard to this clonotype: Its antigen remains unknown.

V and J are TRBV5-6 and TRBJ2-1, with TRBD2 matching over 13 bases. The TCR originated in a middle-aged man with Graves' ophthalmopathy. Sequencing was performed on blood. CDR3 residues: CASSFLTSGGNEQFF. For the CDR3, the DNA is TGTGCCAGCAGCTTCCTGACTAGCGGGGGGAATGAGCAGTTCTTC. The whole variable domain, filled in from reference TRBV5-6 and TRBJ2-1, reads DAGVTQSPTHLIKTRGQQVTLRCSPKSGHDTVSWYQQALGQGPQFIFQYYEEEERQRGNFPDRFSGHQFPNYSSELNVNALLLGDSALYLCASSFLTSGGNEQFFGPGTRLTVL.